The clone carrying this TCR beta chain was seen at least ten times. The study profiled TCR beta VDJ and CDR3 using genomic DNA as template. TCRdb independently ran MiXCR on the reads; one entry per CDR3 protein. This sample has 200,000 to 250,000 distinct CDR3 sequences, with 61% found just once. The data derive from a study of CD8+CD57+ T cells in acquired aplastic anemia. The clonotype comes from a human donor in good health. Sequencing used sorted CD4+, CD8+, or CD8+CD57+ T cells (not recorded which) from PBMCs.

The CDR3 DNA reads as TGTGCCAGCTCCTTATCCGGGTCACTCCGGGGTGGTGAAAAACTGTTTTTT. This sequence encodes CASSLSGSLRGGEKLFF. This rearrangement joins TRBV6-6 to TRBJ1-4; D is unresolved. This CDR3 is built from 17 residues. Trimming took off 8 bases at V and 7 bases at J, with 26 bases between the two ends. The germline V gene has CDR1 MNHNY and CDR2 SVGAGI (reference sequence).